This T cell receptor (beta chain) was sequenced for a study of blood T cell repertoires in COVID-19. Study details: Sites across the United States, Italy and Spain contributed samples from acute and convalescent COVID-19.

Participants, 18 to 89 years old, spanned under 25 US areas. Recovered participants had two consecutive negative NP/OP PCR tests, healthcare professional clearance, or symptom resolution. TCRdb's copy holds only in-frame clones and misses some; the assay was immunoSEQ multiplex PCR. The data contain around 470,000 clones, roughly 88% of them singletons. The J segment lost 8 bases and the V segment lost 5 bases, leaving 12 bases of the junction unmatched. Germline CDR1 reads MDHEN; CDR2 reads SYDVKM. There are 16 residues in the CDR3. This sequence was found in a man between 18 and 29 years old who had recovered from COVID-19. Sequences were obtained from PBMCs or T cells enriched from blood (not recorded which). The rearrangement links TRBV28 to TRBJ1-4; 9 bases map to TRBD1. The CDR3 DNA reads TGTGCCAGCAGTCCCCGGGACAGGGTGGTTGAAGAAAAACTGTTTTTT. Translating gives CASSPRDRVVEEKLFF.